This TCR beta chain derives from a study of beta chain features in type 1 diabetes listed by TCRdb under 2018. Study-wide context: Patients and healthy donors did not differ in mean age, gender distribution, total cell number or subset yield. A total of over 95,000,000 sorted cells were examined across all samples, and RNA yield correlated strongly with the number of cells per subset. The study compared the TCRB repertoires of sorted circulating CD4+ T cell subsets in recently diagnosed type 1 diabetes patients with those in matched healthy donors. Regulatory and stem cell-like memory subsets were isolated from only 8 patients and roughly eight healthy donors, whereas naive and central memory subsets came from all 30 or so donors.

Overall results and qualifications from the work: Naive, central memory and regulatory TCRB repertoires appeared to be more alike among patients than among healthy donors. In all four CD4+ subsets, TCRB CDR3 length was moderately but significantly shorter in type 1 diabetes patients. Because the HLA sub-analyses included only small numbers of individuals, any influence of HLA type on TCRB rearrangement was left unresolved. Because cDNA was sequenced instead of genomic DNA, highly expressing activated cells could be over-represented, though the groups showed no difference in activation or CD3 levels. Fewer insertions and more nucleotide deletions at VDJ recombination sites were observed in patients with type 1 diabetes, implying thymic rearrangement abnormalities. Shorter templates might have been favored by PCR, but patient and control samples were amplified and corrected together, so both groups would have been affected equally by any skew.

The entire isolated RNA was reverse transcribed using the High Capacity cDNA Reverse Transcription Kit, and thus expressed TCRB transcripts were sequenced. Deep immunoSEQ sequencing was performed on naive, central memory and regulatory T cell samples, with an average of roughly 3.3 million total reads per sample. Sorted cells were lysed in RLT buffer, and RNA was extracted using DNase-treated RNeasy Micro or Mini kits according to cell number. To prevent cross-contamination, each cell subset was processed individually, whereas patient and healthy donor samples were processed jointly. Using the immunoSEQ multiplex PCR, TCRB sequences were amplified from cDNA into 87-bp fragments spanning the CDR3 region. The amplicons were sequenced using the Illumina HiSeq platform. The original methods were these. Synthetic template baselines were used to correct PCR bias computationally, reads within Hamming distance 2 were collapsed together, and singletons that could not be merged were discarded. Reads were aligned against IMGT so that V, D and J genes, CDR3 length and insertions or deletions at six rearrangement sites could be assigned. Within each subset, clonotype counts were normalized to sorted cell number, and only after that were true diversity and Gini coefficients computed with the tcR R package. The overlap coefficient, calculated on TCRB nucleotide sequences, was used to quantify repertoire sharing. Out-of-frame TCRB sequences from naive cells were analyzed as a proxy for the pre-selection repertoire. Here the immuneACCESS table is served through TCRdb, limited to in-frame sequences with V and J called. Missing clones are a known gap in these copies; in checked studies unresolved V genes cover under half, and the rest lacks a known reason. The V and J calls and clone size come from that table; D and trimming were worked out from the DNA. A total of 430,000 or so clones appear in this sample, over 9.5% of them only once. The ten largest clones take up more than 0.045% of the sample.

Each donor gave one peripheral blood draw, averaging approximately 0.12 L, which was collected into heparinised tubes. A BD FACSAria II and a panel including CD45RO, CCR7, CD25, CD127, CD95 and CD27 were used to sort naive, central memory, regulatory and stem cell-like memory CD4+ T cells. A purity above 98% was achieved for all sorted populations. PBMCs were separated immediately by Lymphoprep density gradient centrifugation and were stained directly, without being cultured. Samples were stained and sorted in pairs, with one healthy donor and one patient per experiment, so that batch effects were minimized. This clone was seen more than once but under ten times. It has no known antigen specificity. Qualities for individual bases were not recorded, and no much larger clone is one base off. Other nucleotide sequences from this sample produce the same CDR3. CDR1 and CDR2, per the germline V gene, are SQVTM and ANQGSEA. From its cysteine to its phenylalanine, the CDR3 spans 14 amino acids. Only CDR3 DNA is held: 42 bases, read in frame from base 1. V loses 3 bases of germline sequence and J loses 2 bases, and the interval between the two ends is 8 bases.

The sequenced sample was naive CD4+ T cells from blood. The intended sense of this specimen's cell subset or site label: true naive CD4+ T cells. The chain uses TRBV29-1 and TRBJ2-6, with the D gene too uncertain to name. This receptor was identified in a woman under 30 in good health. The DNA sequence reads TGCAGCGTTGACGAAAGGGCTGGGGCCAACGTCCTGACTTTC. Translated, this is CSVDERAGANVLTF. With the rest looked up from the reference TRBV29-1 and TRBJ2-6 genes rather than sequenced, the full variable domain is SAVISQKPSRDICQRGTSLTIQCQVDSQVTMMFWYRQQPGQSLTLIATANQGSEATYESGFVIDKFPISRPNLTFSTLTVSNMSPEDSSIYLCSVDERAGANVLTFGAGSRLTVL.